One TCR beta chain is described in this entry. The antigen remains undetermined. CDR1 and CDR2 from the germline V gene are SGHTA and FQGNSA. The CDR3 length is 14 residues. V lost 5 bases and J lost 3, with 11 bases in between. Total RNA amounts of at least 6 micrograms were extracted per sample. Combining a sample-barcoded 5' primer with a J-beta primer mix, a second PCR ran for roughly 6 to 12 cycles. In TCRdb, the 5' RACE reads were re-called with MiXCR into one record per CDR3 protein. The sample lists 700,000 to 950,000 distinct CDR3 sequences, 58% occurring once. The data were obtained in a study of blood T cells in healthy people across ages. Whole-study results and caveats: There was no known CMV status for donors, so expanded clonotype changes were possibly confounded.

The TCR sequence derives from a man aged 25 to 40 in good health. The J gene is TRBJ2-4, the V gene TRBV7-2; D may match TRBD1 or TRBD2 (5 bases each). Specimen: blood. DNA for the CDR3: TGTGCCAGCAGCGGAGATGGGGGCAAAAACATTCAGTACTTC. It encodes CASSGDGGKNIQYF.